A single sample is the source of the 4 T cell receptor beta chains below, sequenced in a study of T cell responses to AZD1222 COVID-19 vaccine. Method: immunoSEQ multiplex PCR; TCRdb's copy keeps in-frame clones and lacks some. The sample comprises about 82,000 clones, around nine tenths of which are singletons, and around 5.2% rests with the top ten. Sequencing was performed on peripheral blood, taken on day 0 of AZD1222 vaccination. The receptors originated from an adult in good health.

This chain connects TRBV15 to TRBJ1-1; D is uncertain. The V end was cut by 1 base, the J end by 1 base, with 7 bases between. The germline V gene encodes CDR1 LNHNV and CDR2 YYDKDF (reference sequence). The CDR3 extends over 14 amino acids. The CDR3: CATSRGPSNTEAFF. CDR3 DNA sequence: TGTGCCACCAGCAGAGGACCTTCGAACACTGAAGCTTTCTTT.

The chain couples TRBV6-2 or TRBV6-3 to TRBJ1-5, with D possibly TRBD1 on 5 matching bases. CDR3 length: 15 amino acids. Trimming removed 4 bases from V and 6 bases from J, with 16 bases in between. CDR1 is MNHEY and CDR2 is SVGEGT in the germline V gene. CDR3 sequence (DNA): TGTGCCAGCAGTTGGTCGCCTGATGGGGGTCAGCCCCAGCATTTT. Translating it yields CASSWSPDGGQPQHF.

This chain joins TRBV29-1 and TRBJ2-3; 12 positions match TRBD2. The CDR3 is made up of 14 amino acids. Germline-derived CDR1 and CDR2 are SQVTM and ANQGSEA. The trim removed 5 bases at V and 4 bases at J, leaving 4 bases unmatched. The CDR3 sequence: CSVPTSGGSDTQYF. CDR3 nucleotide sequence: TGCAGCGTTCCGACTAGCGGGGGATCAGATACGCAGTATTTT.

The chain employs TRBV18 and TRBJ1-6; D is possibly TRBD1 (5 bases). Germline-derived CDR1 and CDR2 are KGHSH and LQKENI. The CDR3 consists of 16 residues. V dropped 6 bases and J dropped 5 bases, with 17 bases sitting between them. CDR3 in amino acids: CASSPLKRGDNSPLHF. CDR3 sequence (DNA): TGTGCCAGCTCCCCCCTGAAAAGGGGCGATAATTCACCCCTCCACTTT.